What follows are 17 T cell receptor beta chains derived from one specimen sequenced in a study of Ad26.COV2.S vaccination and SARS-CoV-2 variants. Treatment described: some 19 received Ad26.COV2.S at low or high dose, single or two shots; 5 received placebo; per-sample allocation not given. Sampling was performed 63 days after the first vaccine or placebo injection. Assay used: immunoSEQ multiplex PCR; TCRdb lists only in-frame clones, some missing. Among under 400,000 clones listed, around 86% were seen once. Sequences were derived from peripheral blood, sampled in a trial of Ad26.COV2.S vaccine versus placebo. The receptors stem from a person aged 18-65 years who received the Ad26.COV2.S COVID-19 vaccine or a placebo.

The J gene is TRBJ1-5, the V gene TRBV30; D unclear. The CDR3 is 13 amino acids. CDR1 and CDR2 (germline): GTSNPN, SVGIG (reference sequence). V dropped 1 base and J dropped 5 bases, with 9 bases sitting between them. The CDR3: CAWSGGRYQPQHF. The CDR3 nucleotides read TGTGCCTGGAGTGGAGGCCGCTATCAGCCCCAGCATTTT.

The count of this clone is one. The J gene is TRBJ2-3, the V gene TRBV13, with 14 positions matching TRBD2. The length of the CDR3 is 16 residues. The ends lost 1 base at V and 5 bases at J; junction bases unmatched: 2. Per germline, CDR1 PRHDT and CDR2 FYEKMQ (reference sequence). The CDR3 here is CASSLVGLAGVDTQYF. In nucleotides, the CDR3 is TGTGCCAGCAGCTTAGTGGGACTAGCGGGGGTAGATACGCAGTATTTT.

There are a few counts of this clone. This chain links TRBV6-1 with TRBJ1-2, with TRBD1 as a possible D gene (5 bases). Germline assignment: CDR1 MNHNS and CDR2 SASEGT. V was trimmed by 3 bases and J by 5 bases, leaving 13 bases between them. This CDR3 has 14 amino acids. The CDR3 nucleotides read TGTGCCAGCAGTGAGGGACCCTTTCGTTATGGCTACACCTTC. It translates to CASSEGPFRYGYTF.

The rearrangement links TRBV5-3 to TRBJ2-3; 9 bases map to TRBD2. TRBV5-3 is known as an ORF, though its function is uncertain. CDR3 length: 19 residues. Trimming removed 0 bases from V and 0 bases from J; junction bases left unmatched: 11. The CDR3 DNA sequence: TGTGCCAGAAGCTTGGCCTGTCTAGCGGGGATAGTTAGCACAGATACGCAGTATTTT. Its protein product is CARSLACLAGIVSTDTQYF.

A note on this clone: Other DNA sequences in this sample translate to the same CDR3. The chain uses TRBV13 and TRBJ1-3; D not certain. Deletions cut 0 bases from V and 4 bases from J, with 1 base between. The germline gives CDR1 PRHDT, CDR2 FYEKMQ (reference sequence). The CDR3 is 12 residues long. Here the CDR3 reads CASSLGGNTIYF. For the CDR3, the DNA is TGTGCCAGCAGCTTAGGAGGAAACACCATATATTTT.

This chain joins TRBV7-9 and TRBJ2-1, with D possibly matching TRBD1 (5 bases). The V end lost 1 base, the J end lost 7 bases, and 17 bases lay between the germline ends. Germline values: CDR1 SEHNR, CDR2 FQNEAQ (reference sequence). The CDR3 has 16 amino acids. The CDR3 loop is CASSLEWQGDKNEQFF. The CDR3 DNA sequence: TGTGCCAGCAGCTTAGAGTGGCAGGGCGATAAGAATGAGCAGTTCTTC.

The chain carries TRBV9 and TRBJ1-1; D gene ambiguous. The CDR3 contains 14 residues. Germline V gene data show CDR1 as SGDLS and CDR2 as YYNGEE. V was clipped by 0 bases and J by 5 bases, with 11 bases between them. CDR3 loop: CASSVALLGTEAFF. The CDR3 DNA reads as TGTGCCAGCAGCGTAGCTTTGCTGGGGACTGAAGCTTTCTTT. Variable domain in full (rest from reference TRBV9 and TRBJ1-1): DSGVTQTPKHLITATGQRVTLRCSPRSGDLSVYWYQQSLDQGLQFLIQYYNGEERAKGNILERFSAQQFPDLHSELNLSSLELGDSALYFCASSVALLGTEAFFGQGTRLTVV.

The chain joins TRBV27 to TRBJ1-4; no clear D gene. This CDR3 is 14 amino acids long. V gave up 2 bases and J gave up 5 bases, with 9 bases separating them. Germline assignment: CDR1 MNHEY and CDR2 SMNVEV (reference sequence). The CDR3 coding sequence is TGTGCCAGCAGTTTAGGTTGGCCGAATGAAAAACTGTTTTTT. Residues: CASSLGWPNEKLFF.

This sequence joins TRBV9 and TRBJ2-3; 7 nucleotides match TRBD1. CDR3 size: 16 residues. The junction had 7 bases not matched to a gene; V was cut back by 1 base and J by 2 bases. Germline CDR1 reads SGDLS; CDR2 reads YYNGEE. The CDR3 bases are TGTGCCAGCAGCGTATCACAGGGGTCTTACACAGATACGCAGTATTTT. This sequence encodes CASSVSQGSYTDTQYF. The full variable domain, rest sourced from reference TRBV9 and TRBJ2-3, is DSGVTQTPKHLITATGQRVTLRCSPRSGDLSVYWYQQSLDQGLQFLIQYYNGEERAKGNILERFSAQQFPDLHSELNLSSLELGDSALYFCASSVSQGSYTDTQYFGPGTRLTVL.

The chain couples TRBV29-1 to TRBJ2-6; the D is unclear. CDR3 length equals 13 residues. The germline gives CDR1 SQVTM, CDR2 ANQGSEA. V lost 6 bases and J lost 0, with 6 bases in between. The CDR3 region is CSVWISGANVLTF. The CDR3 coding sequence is TGCAGCGTATGGATCTCTGGGGCCAACGTCCTGACTTTC.

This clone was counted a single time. The DNA of the CDR3 is TGTGCCAGCAGCCAAGATCCCGTGGCTAATGAAAAACTGTTTTTT. Encoded protein: CASSQDPVANEKLFF. This sequence joins TRBV4-2 and TRBJ1-4; D uncertain. Looked up from germline, CDR1 is LGHNA and CDR2 is YNFKEQ. This CDR3 spans 15 amino acids. Deletions cut 0 bases from V and 3 bases from J, with 8 bases between.

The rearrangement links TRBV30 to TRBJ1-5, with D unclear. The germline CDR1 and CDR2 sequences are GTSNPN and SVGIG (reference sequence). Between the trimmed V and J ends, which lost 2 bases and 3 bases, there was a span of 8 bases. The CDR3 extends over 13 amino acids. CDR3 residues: CAWSSATNQPQHF. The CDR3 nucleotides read TGTGCCTGGAGTTCAGCGACCAATCAGCCCCAGCATTTT.

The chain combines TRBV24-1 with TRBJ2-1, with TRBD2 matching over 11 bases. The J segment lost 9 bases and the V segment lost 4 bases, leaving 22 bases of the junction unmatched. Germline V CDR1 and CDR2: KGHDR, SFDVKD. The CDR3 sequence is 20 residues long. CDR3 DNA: TGTGCCACCAGTGAAACCGGGGCAGGGCTTTGGCTAGCGGGGGGTTGTGAGCAGTTCTTC. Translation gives CATSETGAGLWLAGGCEQFF.

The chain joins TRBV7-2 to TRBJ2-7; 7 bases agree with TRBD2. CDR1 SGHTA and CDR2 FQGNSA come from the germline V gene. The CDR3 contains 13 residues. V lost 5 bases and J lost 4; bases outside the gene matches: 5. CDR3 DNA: TGTGCCAGCAGCACGGTCGGGGGGTACGAGCAGTACTTC. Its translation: CASSTVGGYEQYF. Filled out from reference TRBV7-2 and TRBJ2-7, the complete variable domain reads GAGVSQSPSNKVTEKGKDVELRCDPISGHTALYWYRQSLGQGLEFLIYFQGNSAPDKSGLPSDRFSAERTGGSVSTLTIQRTQQEDSAVYLCASSTVGGYEQYFGPGTRLTVT.

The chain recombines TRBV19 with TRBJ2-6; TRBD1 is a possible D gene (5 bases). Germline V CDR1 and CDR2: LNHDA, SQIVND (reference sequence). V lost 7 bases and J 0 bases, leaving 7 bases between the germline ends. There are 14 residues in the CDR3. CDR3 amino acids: CASTDSSGANVLTF. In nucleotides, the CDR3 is TGTGCCAGTACCGACAGCTCTGGGGCCAACGTCCTGACTTTC.

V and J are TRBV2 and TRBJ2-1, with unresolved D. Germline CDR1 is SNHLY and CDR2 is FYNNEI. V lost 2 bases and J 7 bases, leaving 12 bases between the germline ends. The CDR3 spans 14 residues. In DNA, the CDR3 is TGTGCCAGCAGTGAAACCTGGGCCCGAAATGAGCAGTTCTTC. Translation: CASSETWARNEQFF.

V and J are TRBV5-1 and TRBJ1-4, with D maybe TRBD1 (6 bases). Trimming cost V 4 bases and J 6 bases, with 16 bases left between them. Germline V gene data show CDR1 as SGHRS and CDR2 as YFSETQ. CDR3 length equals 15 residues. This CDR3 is CASSVAGTRDEKLFF. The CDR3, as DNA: TGCGCCAGCAGCGTGGCCGGGACAAGAGATGAAAAACTGTTTTTT.